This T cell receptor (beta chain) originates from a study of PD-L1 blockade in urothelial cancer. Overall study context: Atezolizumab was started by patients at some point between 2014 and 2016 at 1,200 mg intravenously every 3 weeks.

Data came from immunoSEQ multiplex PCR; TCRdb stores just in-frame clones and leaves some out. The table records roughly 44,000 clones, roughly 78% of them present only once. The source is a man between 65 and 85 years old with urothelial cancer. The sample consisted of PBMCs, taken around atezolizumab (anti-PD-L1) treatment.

This CDR3 reads CATSPSGGTYGYTF. In DNA, the CDR3 is TGTGCCACCAGCCCGAGTGGAGGGACCTATGGCTACACCTTC. V gene TRBV15 combines with J gene TRBJ1-2; tentative D call: TRBD1 (5 bases). The CDR3 is made up of 14 amino acids. V was cut by 5 bases and J by 4 bases, with 14 bases left in between. Germline loops: CDR1 LNHNV, CDR2 YYDKDF (reference sequence).